These 27 T cell receptor beta chains came from one sample sequenced in a study of type 1 regulatory T cells. Their antigen targets remain unknown. MiXCR, applied by TCRdb to the reads, yields one record per CDR3 protein. The sample shows about 39,000 distinct CDR3 sequences, 9% to 15% of them seen only once. The sequenced material came from cultured non-Tr1 T cells, either the whole culture or a sorted T cell fraction (not recorded which). The receptor source for this set is a human donor in good health.

This clonotype turned up a few times. The CDR3 bases are TGCGCCAGCACTCACGGGACGGTAAACACTGAAGCTTTCTTT. It specifies CASTHGTVNTEAFF. This chain links TRBV5-1 with TRBJ1-1, with D maybe TRBD1 (5 bases). V gave up 6 bases and J gave up 2 bases, with 14 bases separating them. CDR3 size: 14 residues. CDR1 SGHRS and CDR2 YFSETQ come from the germline V gene.

This clonotype was recorded a few times. The chain joins TRBV7-8 to TRBJ2-7, with 11 positions matching TRBD2. With 5 bases clipped from V and 3 bases from J, the junction kept 6 bases outside the gene matches. The CDR3 contains 15 residues. Germline values: CDR1 SGHVS, CDR2 FQNEAQ. The CDR3 DNA sequence: TGTGCCAGCAGCCGAGGGGGGACTAGCGGCTACGAGCAGTACTTC. This encodes CASSRGGTSGYEQYF.

The chain carries TRBV6-9 and TRBJ1-2; 11 bases fit TRBD1. The germline CDR1 and CDR2 sequences are MNHGY and SVAAGI. The junction had 18 bases not matched to a gene; V was cut back by 2 bases and J by 7 bases. CDR3 length: 19 residues. CDR3 sequence: CASSYRPDGTGGKGSGYTF. In nucleotides, the CDR3 is TGTGCCAGCAGTTATCGCCCAGATGGGACAGGGGGAAAAGGGAGTGGCTACACCTTC.

This clonotype is judged medium-sized. This chain links TRBV7-2 with TRBJ1-1; 9 positions match TRBD1. Trimming took 6 bases from V and 5 from J; bases not matched to a gene: 4. The CDR3 spans 13 residues. The germline gives CDR1 SGHTA, CDR2 FQGNSA. This chain's CDR3 is CASRRQGGTEAFF. The CDR3 DNA follows: TGTGCCAGCAGGAGACAGGGGGGGACTGAAGCTTTCTTT.

This clonotype has at least ten counts. The V call is TRBV5-1, the J call TRBJ2-5, with D possibly TRBD1 on 5 matching bases. This CDR3 has 14 amino acids. Germline CDR1 reads SGHRS; CDR2 reads YFSETQ. V lost 0 bases, J lost 1 base, and 7 bases lay in between. The CDR3 spells CASSLGQIQETQYF. In DNA, the CDR3 is TGCGCCAGCAGCTTGGGACAGATCCAAGAGACCCAGTACTTC.

This clonotype has a count of ten or more. The rearrangement uses TRBV5-1 and TRBJ1-2; unclear D gene. The CDR3 covers 13 residues. Deletions cut 0 bases from V and 3 bases from J, with 6 bases between. CDR1 is SGHRS, CDR2 YFSETQ, per germline. CDR3 residues: CASSLEWDYGYTF. The CDR3 nucleotides read TGCGCCAGCAGCTTGGAATGGGACTATGGCTACACCTTC.

The table lists this clonotype with a few counts. The gene calls are TRBV6-1 and TRBJ1-1; 7 positions match TRBD1. V dropped 6 bases and J dropped 3; count of bases not matched to a gene: 10. The germline V gene has CDR1 MNHNS and CDR2 SASEGT. The CDR3 runs to 15 residues. The CDR3, as DNA: TGTGCCAGCAGGGAACAGACAGGGTTGGACACTGAAGCTTTCTTT. It is translated as CASREQTGLDTEAFF.

The rearrangement uses TRBV30 and TRBJ2-5; 7 bases fit TRBD1. Trimming removed 5 bases from V and 1 base from J; junction bases left unmatched: 7. The CDR3 has 14 residues. Germline V lookup: CDR1 GTSNPN, CDR2 SVGIG (reference sequence). The CDR3 here is CAWAGTDLQETQYF. Written as DNA, the CDR3 is TGTGCCTGGGCCGGGACAGACCTCCAAGAGACCCAGTACTTC.

The chain is built from TRBV19 and TRBJ1-1; D is unresolved. V was shortened by 6 bases and J by 0 bases, with 8 bases between the two germline ends. The CDR3 has 13 residues. CDR1 and CDR2 from the germline V gene are LNHDA and SQIVND (reference sequence). CDR3 nucleotides: TGTGCCAGTAGAGGATACATGAACACTGAAGCTTTCTTT. Translated: CASRGYMNTEAFF.

This clonotype was observed a single time. This may come from a read error, since a much larger clone is one base off. This chain connects TRBV20-1 to TRBJ1-2, with D hard to call. Germline CDR1 DFQATT, CDR2 SNEGSKA (reference sequence). The V end lost 3 bases, the J end lost 4 bases, and 12 bases lay between the germline ends. This CDR3 contains 13 residues. DNA of the CDR3: TGCAGTGCTAGTCGCGGGAGTGGCTATGGCTACACCTTC. It encodes CSASRGSGYGYTF.

This clonotype was seen repeatedly, ten times or more. The chain links TRBV7-9 to TRBJ2-3; D might be TRBD2 (5 bases). The V gene lost 1 base and the J gene lost 4 bases, with 12 bases spanning the gap. Germline V lookup: CDR1 SEHNR, CDR2 FQNEAQ (reference sequence). The CDR3 loop spans 15 amino acids. Here the CDR3 DNA reads TGTGCCAGCAGCTTAGAGTGGAGGCGATCAGATACGCAGTATTTT. Translated: CASSLEWRRSDTQYF.

This clonotype was seen a handful of times. This chain connects TRBV12-3 or TRBV12-4 to TRBJ1-1; possibly TRBD1 for D (6 bases). Trimming left V 2 bases short and J 1 base short, with 8 bases between. The CDR3 has 14 residues. The CDR3 spells CASSLRGSNTEAFF. The CDR3 coding sequence is TGTGCCAGCAGTTTAAGGGGGTCGAACACTGAAGCTTTCTTT.

The gene calls are TRBV5-4 and TRBJ2-5; possibly TRBD1 or TRBD2 for D (6 bases each). V lost 0 bases and J lost 4, with 7 bases in between. Germline lookup yields CDR1 SGHNT and CDR2 YYREEE (reference sequence). The CDR3 covers 13 residues. In DNA, the CDR3 is TGTGCCAGCAGCTTGGGGGGGGCAGAGACCCAGTACTTC. Amino acids: CASSLGGAETQYF.

This clonotype ranks as medium-sized. The V gene is TRBV29-1, the J gene TRBJ2-1, with unresolved D. The ends were cut back, 5 bases at V and 7 bases at J, with 12 bases in the middle. Germline assignment: CDR1 SQVTM and CDR2 ANQGSEA. The CDR3 covers 12 residues. CDR3 protein: CSVTVLGNEQFF. As DNA, the CDR3 is TGCAGCGTTACCGTCTTAGGGAATGAGCAGTTCTTC.

The genes are TRBV18 and TRBJ2-3; D not resolved. Trimming cost V 5 bases and J 3 bases, with 9 bases left between them. CDR3 length: 13 residues. CDR1 is KGHSH and CDR2 is LQKENI in the germline V gene. The CDR3 here is CASSGESTDTQYF. CDR3 coding DNA: TGTGCCAGCTCAGGGGAATCTACAGATACGCAGTATTTT.

This clonotype was seen at least ten times. The gene calls are TRBV5-6 and TRBJ1-1, with 7 bases matching TRBD1. Trimming at V came to 0 bases and at J to 3 bases, leaving 8 bases not matched to a gene. This CDR3 contains 16 residues. Looked up from germline, CDR1 is SGHDT and CDR2 is YYEEEE. In nucleotides, the CDR3 is TGTGCCAGCAGCTTGGTTGCAGGGGGGCTTTACACTGAAGCTTTCTTT. This codes for CASSLVAGGLYTEAFF.

This clonotype has at least ten counts. The J gene is TRBJ2-7, the V gene TRBV30, with 11 bases fitting TRBD2. The germline V gene encodes CDR1 GTSNPN and CDR2 SVGIG (reference sequence). Trimming took 4 bases from V and 7 from J; bases not matched to a gene: 9. The CDR3 is 14 amino acids. The CDR3 nucleotides read TGTGCCTGGACTGGGACTAGCGGACTGGGGGAGCAGTACTTC. This codes for CAWTGTSGLGEQYF.

The rearrangement links TRBV12-3 or TRBV12-4 to TRBJ1-1, with D possibly being TRBD1 (5 bases). Trimming pared 8 bases from V and 1 base from J, leaving 11 bases between. This CDR3 has 13 amino acids. The DNA for the CDR3 is TGTGCCAGCGCAAGGCAGGGGAACACTGAAGCTTTCTTT. Its protein is CASARQGNTEAFF.

This clonotype has just a few counts. This rearrangement joins TRBV5-1 to TRBJ1-2; weak D call: TRBD1 (5 bases). The CDR3 has 14 residues. Deletions cut 0 bases from V and 4 bases from J, with 10 bases between. Per the germline V gene, CDR1 is SGHRS and CDR2 is YFSETQ. The CDR3 DNA is TGCGCCAGCAGCTTGGAGGGACTAGCCTATGGCTACACCTTC. Protein sequence: CASSLEGLAYGYTF.

This clonotype has only a few counts. The chain is built from TRBV20-1 and TRBJ1-1, with D maybe TRBD1 (5 bases). The CDR3 is made up of 16 amino acids. V was pared by 6 bases and J by 4 bases, with 24 bases between. The germline V gene encodes CDR1 DFQATT and CDR2 SNEGSKA (reference sequence). CDR3 amino acids: CSANHRDGSRSTEAFF. The CDR3 nucleotides read TGCAGTGCAAATCATCGGGACGGTAGCCGGAGCACTGAAGCTTTCTTT.

Many counts were recorded for this clonotype. The chain carries TRBV5-1 and TRBJ1-1; D unclear. V lost 0 bases and J lost 1, with 7 bases in between. The CDR3 consists of 14 residues. Germline V CDR1 and CDR2: SGHRS, YFSETQ. DNA of the CDR3: TGCGCCAGCAGCTTGGAGGCAGGGAACACTGAAGCTTTCTTT. It is translated as CASSLEAGNTEAFF.

Only a few counts were recorded for this clonotype. V usage is TRBV20-1 and J usage is TRBJ2-3; D is perhaps TRBD2 (6 bases). V gave up 5 bases and J gave up 0 bases, with 15 bases separating them. CDR1 DFQATT and CDR2 SNEGSKA come from the germline V gene (reference sequence). CDR3 length: 15 amino acids. The CDR3 bases are TGCAGTGCTCCGGGTCGAGGAGGGAGCACAGATACGCAGTATTTT. The encoded protein is CSAPGRGGSTDTQYF.

This clonotype has a count of ten or more. The gene calls are TRBV5-6 and TRBJ2-5; TRBD2 agrees at 8 bases. V lost 5 bases and J lost 6; bases outside the gene matches: 9. This CDR3 has 14 residues. Germline V gives CDR1 SGHDT, CDR2 YYEEEE. CDR3 loop: CASRELAEGKTQYF. DNA of the CDR3: TGTGCCAGCAGAGAACTAGCGGAGGGAAAGACCCAGTACTTC.

With respect to this clonotype: This sequence may be a read error, since a much larger clone differs from it by one base. The V call is TRBV18, the J call TRBJ2-7, with D possibly being TRBD1 (6 bases). The CDR3 runs to 17 residues. Germline CDR1 reads KGHSH; CDR2 reads LQKENI. The CDR3 spells CDSSLQSLRGSSYEQYF. In nucleotides, the CDR3 is TGTGACAGCTCACTACAATCCCTGAGGGGGAGCTCCTACGAGCAGTACTTC. Complete variable domain (other parts from reference TRBV18 and TRBJ2-7): NAGVMQNPRHLVRRRGQEARLRCSPMKGHSHVYWYRQLPEEGLKFMVYLQKENIIDESGMPKERFSAEFPKEGPSILRIQQVVRGDSAAYFCDSSLQSLRGSSYEQYFGPGTRLTVT.

This clonotype was observed at least ten times. This chain connects TRBV20-1 to TRBJ2-3; 13 bases match TRBD2. V dropped 3 bases and J dropped 2; count of bases not matched to a gene: 5. CDR3 length equals 16 residues. CDR1 and CDR2 (germline): DFQATT, SNEGSKA (reference sequence). This chain's CDR3 is CSASLGLAGNTDTQYF. Written as DNA, the CDR3 is TGCAGTGCTAGTCTGGGACTAGCGGGAAACACAGATACGCAGTATTTT.

This clonotype was seen at least ten times. This sequence joins TRBV12-3 or TRBV12-4 and TRBJ2-7; D is possibly TRBD2 (6 bases). The CDR3 is 14 amino acids. Trimming pared 6 bases from V and 6 bases from J, leaving 18 bases between. The CDR3 spells CASRWGRPGGEQYF. In DNA form, the CDR3 reads TGTGCCAGCAGATGGGGACGGCCCGGGGGCGAGCAGTACTTC.

This clonotype was counted a few times. A much larger clone is a single base away; this may be a read error. The chain joins TRBV5-1 to TRBJ1-5, with D unresolved. Per the germline V gene, CDR1 is SGHRS and CDR2 is YFSETQ. The CDR3 runs to 15 residues. Deletions cut 4 bases from V and 0 bases from J, with 11 bases between. The CDR3 DNA is TGCGCCAGCAGCATGGACCCGTATAGCAATCAGCCCCAGCATTTT. Translation: CASSMDPYSNQPQHF. The whole variable domain, remainder taken from reference TRBV5-1 and TRBJ1-5, is KAGVTQTPRYLIKTRGQQVTLSCSPISGHRSVSWYQQTPGQGLQFLFEYFSETQRNKGNFPGRFSGRQFSNSRSEMNVSTLELGDSALYLCASSMDPYSNQPQHFGDGTRLSIL.